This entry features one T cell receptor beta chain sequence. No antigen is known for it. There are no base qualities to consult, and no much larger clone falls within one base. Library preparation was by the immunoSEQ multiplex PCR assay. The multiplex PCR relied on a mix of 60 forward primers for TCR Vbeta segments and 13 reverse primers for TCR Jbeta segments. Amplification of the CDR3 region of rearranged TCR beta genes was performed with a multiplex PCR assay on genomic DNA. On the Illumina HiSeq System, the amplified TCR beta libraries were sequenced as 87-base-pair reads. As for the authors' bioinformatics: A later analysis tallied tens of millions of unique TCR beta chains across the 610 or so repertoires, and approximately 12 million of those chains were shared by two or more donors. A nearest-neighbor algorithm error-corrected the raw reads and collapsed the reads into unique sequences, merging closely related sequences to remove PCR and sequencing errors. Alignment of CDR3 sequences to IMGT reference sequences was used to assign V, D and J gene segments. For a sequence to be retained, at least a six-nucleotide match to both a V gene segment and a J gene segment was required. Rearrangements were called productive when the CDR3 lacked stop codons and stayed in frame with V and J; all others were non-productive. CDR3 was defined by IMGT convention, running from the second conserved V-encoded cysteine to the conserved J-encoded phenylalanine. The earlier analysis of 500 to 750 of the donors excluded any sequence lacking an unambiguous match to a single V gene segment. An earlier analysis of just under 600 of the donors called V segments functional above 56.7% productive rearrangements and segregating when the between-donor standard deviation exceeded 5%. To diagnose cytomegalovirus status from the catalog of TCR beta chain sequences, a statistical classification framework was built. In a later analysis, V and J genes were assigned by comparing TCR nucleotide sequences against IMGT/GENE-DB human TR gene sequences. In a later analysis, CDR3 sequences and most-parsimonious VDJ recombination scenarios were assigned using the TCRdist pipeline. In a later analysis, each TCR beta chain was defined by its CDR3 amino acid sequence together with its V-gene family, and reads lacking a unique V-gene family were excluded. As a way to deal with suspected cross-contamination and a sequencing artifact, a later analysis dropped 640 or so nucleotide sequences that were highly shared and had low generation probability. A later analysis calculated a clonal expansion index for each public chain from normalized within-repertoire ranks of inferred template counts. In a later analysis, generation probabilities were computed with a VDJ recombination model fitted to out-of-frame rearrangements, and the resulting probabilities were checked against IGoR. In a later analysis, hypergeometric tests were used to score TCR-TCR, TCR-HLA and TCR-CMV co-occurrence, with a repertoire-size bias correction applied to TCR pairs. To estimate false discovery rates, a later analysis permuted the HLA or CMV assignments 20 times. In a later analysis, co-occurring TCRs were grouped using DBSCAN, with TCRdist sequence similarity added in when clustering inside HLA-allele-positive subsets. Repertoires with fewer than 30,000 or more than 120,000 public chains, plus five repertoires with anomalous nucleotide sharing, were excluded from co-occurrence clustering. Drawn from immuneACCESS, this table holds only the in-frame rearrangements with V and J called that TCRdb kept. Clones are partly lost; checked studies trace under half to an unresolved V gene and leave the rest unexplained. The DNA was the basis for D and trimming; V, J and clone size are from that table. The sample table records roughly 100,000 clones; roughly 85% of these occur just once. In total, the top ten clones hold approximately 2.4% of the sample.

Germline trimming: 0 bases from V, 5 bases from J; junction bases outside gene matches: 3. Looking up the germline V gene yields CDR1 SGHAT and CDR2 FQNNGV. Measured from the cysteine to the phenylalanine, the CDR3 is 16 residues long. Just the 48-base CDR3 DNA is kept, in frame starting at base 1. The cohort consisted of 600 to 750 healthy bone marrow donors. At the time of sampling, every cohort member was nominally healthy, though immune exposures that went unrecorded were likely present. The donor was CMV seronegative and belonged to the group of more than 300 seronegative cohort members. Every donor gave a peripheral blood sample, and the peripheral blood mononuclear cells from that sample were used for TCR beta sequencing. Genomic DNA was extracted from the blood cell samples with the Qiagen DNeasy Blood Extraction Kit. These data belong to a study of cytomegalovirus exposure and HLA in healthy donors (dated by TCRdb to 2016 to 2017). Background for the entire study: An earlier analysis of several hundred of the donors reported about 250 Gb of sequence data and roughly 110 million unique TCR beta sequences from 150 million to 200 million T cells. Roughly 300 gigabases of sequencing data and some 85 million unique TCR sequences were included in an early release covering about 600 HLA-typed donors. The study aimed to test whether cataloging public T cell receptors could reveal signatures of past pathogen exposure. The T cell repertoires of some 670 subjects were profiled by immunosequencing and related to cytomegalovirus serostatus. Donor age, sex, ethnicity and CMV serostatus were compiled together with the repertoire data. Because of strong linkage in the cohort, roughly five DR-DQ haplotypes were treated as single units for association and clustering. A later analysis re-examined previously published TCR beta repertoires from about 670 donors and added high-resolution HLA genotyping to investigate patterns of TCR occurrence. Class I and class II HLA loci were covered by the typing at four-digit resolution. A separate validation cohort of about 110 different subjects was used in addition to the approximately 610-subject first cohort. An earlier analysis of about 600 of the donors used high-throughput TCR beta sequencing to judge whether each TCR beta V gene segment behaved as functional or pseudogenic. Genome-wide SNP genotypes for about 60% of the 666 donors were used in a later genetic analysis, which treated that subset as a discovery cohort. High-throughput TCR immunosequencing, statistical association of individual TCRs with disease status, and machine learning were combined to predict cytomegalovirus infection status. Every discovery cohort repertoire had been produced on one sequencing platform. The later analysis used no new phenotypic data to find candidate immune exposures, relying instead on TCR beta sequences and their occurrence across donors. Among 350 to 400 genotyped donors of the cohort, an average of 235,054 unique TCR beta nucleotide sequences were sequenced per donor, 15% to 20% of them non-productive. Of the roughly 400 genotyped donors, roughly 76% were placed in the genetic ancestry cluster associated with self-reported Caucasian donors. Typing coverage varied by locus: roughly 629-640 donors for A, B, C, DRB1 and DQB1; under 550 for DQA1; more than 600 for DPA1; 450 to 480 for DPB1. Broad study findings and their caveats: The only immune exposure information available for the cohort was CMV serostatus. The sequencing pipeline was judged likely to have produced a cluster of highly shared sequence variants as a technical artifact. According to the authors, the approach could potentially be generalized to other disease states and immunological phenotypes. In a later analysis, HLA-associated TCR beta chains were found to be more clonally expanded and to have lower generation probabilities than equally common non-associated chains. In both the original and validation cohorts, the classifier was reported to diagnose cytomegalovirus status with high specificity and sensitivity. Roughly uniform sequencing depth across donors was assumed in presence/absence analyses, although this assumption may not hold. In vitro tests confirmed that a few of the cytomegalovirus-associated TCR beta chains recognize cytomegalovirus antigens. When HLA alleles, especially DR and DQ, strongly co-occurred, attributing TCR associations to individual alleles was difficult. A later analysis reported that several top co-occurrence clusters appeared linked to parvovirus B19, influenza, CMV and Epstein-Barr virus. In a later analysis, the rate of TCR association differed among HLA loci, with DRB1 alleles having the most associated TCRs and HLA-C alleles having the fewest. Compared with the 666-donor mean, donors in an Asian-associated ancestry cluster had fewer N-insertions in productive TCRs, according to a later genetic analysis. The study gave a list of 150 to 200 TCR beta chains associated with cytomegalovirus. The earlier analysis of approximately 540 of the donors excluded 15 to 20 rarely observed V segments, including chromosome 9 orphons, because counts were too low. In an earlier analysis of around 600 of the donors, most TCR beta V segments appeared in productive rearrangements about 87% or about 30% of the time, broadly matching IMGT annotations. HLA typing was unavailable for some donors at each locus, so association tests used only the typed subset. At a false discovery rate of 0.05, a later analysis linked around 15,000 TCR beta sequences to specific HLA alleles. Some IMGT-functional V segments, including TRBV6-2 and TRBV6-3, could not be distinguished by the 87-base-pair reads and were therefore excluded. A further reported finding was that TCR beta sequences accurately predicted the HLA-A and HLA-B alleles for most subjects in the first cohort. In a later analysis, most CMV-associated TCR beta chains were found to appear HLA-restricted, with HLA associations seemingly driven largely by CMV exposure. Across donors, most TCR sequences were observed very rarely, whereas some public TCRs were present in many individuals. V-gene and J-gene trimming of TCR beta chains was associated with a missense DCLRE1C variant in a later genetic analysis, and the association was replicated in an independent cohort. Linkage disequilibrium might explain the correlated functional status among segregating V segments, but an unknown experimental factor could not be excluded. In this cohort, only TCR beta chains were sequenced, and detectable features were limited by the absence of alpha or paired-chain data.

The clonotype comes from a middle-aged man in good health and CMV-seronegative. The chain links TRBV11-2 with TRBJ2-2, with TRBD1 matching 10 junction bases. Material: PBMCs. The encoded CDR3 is CASSLDGTGVTGELFF. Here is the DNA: TGTGCCAGCAGCTTAGATGGGACAGGGGTGACCGGGGAGCTGTTTTTT.